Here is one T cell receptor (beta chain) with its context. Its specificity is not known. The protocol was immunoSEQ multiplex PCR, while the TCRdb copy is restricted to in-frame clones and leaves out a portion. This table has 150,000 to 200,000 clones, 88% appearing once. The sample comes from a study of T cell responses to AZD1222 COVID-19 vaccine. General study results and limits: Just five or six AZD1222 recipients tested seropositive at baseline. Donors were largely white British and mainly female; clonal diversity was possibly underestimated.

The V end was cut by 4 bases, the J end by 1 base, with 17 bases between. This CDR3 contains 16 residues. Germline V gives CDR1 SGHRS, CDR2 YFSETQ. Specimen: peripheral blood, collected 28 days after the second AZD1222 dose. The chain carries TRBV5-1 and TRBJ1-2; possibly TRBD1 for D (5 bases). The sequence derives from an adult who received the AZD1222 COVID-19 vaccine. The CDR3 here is CASSPGGLSLNYGYTF. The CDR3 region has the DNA TGCGCCAGCAGCCCTGGGGGTCTTTCTCTTAACTATGGCTACACCTTC. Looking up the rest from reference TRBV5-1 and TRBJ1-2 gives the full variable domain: KAGVTQTPRYLIKTRGQQVTLSCSPISGHRSVSWYQQTPGQGLQFLFEYFSETQRNKGNFPGRFSGRQFSNSRSEMNVSTLELGDSALYLCASSPGGLSLNYGYTFGSGTRLTVV.